This entry is about one T cell receptor (beta chain). The record originates from a study of T cell responses to AZD1222 COVID-19 vaccine. The CDR3 is made up of 15 amino acids. CDR1 is MNHNY and CDR2 is SVGAGI in the germline V gene (reference sequence). Trimming stripped 2 bases from V and 2 bases from J, with 9 bases between. The data were produced by immunoSEQ multiplex PCR, yet TCRdb's version contains in-frame clones alone and is incomplete. The repertoire holds over 75,000 clones, with 75% to 90% as singletons. The sequence was collected from an adult in good health. The sequencing here drew on peripheral blood, taken on day 0 of AZD1222 vaccination. This rearrangement joins TRBV6-6 to TRBJ2-2; unclear D gene. CDR3 loop: CASSYGRLNTGELFF. CDR3 bases: TGTGCCAGCAGTTACGGGCGCTTAAACACCGGGGAGCTGTTTTTT.